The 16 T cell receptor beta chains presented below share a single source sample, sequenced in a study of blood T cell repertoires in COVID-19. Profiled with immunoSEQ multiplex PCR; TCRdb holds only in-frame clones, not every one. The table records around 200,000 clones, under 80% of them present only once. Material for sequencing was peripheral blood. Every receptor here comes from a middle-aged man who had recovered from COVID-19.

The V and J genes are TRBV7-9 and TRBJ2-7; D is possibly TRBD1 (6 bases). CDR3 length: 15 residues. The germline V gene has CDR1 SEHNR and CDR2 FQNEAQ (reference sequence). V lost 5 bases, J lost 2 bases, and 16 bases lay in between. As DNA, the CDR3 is TGTGCCAGCAGCGCCCTCAGGGGATTGCCCTACGAGCAGTACTTC. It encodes CASSALRGLPYEQYF.

CDR3 sequence reads: CASSLGTGFQPQHF. In DNA, the CDR3 is TGTGCCAGCAGTTTAGGGACAGGGTTTCAGCCCCAGCATTTT. The V and J genes are TRBV6-5 and TRBJ1-5; TRBD1 aligns across 9 bases. The CDR3 length is 14 residues. Trimming removed 4 bases from V and 6 bases from J; junction bases left unmatched: 4. Germline-derived CDR1 and CDR2 are MNHEY and SVGAGI.

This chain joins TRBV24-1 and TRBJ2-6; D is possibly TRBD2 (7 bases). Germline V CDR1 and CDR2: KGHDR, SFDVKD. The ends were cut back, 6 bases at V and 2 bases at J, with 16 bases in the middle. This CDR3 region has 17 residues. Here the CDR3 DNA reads TGTGCCACCAGTAATGGCTGGGGGGGCGCTGGGGCCAACGTCCTGACTTTC. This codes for CATSNGWGGAGANVLTF.

The CDR3 reads CASSTGAYEQYF. The CDR3 region has the DNA TGCGCCAGCAGCACTGGAGCCTACGAGCAGTACTTC. The chain combines TRBV5-1 with TRBJ2-7; D not resolved. Germline lookup yields CDR1 SGHRS and CDR2 YFSETQ. This CDR3 is built from 12 residues. Trimming pared 4 bases from V and 2 bases from J, leaving 7 bases between. Full variable domain (rest looked up from reference TRBV5-1 and TRBJ2-7): KAGVTQTPRYLIKTRGQQVTLSCSPISGHRSVSWYQQTPGQGLQFLFEYFSETQRNKGNFPGRFSGRQFSNSRSEMNVSTLELGDSALYLCASSTGAYEQYFGPGTRLTVT.

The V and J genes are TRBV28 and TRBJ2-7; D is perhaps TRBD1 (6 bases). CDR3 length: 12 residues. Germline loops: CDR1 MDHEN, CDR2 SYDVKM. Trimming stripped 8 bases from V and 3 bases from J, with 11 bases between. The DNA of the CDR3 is TGTGCCAGCCGACAGGTGAACTACGAGCAGTACTTC. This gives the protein CASRQVNYEQYF.

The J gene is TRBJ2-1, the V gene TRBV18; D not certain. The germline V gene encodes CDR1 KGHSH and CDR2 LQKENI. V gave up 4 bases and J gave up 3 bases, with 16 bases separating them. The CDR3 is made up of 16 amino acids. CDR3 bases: TGTGCCAGCTCACTGCAAGAAGCTAGACGCTACAATGAGCAGTTCTTC. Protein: CASSLQEARRYNEQFF.

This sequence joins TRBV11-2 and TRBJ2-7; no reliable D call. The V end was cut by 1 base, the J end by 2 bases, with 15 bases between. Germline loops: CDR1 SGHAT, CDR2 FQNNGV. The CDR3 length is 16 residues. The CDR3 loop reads CASSLGFGGSTYEQYF. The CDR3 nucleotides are TGTGCCAGCAGCTTAGGGTTTGGCGGTTCCACCTACGAGCAGTACTTC. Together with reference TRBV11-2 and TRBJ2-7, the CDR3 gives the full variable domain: EAGVAQSPRYKIIEKRQSVAFWCNPISGHATLYWYQQILGQGPKLLIQFQNNGVVDDSQLPKDRFSAERLKGVDSTLKIQPAKLEDSAVYLCASSLGFGGSTYEQYFGPGTRLTVT.

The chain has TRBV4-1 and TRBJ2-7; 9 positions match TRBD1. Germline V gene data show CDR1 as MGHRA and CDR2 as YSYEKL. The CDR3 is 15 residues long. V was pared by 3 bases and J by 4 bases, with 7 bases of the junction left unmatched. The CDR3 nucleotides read TGCGCCAGCAGCCATCCGGGACAGGGTTTTTACGAGCAGTACTTC. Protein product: CASSHPGQGFYEQYF.

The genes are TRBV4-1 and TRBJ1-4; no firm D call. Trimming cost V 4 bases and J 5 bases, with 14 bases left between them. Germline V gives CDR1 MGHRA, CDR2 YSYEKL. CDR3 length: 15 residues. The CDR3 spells CASSLSAGLNEKLFF. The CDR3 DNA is TGCGCCAGCAGCCTCTCCGCCGGGTTAAATGAAAAACTGTTTTTT.

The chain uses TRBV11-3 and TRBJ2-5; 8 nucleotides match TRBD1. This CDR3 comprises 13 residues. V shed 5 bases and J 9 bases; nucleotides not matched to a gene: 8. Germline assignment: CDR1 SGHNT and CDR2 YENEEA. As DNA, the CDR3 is TGTGCCAGCAGCCCCTGGACAGGGCGGCCCCAGTACTTC. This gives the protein CASSPWTGRPQYF.

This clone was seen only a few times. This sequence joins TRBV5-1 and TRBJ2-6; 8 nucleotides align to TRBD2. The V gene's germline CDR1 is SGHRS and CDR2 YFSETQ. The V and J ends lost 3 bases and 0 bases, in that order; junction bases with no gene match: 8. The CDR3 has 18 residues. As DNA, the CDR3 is TGCGCCAGCAGCTCACAACTAGCGGTGCGCTCTGGGGCCAACGTCCTGACTTTC. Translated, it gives CASSSQLAVRSGANVLTF.

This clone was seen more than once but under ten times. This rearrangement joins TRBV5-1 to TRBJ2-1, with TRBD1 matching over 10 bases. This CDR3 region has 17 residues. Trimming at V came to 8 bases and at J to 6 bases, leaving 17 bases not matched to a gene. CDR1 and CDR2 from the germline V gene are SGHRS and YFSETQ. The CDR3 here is CARNRDRGPAFVNEQFF. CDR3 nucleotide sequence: TGCGCCAGGAACCGGGACAGGGGACCAGCTTTTGTCAATGAGCAGTTCTTC.

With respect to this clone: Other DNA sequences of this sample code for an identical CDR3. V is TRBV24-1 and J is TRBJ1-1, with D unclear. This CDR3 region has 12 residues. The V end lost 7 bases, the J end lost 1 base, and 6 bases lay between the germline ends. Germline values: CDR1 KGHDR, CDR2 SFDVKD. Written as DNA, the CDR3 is TGTGCCACCAGCCGAGGGAACACTGAAGCTTTCTTT. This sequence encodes CATSRGNTEAFF.

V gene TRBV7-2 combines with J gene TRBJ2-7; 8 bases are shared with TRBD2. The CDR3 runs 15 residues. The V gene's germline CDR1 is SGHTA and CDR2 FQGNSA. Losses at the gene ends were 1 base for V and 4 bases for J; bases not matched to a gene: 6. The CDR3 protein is CASSLDGSGIYEQYF. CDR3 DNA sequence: TGTGCCAGCAGCTTAGATGGTAGCGGGATTTACGAGCAGTACTTC.

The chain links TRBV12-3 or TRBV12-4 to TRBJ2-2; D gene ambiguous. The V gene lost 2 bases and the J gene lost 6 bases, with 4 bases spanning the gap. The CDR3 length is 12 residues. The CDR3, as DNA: TGTGCCAGCAGTTTAACTCCCGGGGAGCTGTTTTTT. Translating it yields CASSLTPGELFF.

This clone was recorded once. The CDR3 protein is CASSGTRVETQYF. In nucleotides, the CDR3 is TGTGCCAGCAGCGGGACTAGAGTGGAGACCCAGTACTTC. The J gene is TRBJ2-5, the V gene TRBV2, with TRBD2 identical over 8 bases. The CDR3 is 13 amino acids. CDR1 and CDR2 (germline): SNHLY, FYNNEI. Trimming removed 6 bases from V and 5 bases from J; junction bases left unmatched: 5.